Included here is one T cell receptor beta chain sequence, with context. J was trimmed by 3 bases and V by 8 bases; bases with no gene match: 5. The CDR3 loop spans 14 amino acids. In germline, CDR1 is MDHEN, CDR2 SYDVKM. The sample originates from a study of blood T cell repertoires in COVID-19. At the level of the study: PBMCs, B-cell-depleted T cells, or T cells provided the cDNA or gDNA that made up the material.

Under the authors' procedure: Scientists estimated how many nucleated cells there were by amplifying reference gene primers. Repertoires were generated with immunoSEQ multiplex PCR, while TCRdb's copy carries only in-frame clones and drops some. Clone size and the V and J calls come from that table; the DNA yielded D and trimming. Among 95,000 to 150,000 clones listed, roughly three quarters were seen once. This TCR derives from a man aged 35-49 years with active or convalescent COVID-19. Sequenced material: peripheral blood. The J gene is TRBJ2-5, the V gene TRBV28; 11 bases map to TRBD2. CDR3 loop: CASASGGFKETQYF. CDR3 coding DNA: TGTGCCAGCGCTAGCGGGGGGTTTAAAGAGACCCAGTACTTC.